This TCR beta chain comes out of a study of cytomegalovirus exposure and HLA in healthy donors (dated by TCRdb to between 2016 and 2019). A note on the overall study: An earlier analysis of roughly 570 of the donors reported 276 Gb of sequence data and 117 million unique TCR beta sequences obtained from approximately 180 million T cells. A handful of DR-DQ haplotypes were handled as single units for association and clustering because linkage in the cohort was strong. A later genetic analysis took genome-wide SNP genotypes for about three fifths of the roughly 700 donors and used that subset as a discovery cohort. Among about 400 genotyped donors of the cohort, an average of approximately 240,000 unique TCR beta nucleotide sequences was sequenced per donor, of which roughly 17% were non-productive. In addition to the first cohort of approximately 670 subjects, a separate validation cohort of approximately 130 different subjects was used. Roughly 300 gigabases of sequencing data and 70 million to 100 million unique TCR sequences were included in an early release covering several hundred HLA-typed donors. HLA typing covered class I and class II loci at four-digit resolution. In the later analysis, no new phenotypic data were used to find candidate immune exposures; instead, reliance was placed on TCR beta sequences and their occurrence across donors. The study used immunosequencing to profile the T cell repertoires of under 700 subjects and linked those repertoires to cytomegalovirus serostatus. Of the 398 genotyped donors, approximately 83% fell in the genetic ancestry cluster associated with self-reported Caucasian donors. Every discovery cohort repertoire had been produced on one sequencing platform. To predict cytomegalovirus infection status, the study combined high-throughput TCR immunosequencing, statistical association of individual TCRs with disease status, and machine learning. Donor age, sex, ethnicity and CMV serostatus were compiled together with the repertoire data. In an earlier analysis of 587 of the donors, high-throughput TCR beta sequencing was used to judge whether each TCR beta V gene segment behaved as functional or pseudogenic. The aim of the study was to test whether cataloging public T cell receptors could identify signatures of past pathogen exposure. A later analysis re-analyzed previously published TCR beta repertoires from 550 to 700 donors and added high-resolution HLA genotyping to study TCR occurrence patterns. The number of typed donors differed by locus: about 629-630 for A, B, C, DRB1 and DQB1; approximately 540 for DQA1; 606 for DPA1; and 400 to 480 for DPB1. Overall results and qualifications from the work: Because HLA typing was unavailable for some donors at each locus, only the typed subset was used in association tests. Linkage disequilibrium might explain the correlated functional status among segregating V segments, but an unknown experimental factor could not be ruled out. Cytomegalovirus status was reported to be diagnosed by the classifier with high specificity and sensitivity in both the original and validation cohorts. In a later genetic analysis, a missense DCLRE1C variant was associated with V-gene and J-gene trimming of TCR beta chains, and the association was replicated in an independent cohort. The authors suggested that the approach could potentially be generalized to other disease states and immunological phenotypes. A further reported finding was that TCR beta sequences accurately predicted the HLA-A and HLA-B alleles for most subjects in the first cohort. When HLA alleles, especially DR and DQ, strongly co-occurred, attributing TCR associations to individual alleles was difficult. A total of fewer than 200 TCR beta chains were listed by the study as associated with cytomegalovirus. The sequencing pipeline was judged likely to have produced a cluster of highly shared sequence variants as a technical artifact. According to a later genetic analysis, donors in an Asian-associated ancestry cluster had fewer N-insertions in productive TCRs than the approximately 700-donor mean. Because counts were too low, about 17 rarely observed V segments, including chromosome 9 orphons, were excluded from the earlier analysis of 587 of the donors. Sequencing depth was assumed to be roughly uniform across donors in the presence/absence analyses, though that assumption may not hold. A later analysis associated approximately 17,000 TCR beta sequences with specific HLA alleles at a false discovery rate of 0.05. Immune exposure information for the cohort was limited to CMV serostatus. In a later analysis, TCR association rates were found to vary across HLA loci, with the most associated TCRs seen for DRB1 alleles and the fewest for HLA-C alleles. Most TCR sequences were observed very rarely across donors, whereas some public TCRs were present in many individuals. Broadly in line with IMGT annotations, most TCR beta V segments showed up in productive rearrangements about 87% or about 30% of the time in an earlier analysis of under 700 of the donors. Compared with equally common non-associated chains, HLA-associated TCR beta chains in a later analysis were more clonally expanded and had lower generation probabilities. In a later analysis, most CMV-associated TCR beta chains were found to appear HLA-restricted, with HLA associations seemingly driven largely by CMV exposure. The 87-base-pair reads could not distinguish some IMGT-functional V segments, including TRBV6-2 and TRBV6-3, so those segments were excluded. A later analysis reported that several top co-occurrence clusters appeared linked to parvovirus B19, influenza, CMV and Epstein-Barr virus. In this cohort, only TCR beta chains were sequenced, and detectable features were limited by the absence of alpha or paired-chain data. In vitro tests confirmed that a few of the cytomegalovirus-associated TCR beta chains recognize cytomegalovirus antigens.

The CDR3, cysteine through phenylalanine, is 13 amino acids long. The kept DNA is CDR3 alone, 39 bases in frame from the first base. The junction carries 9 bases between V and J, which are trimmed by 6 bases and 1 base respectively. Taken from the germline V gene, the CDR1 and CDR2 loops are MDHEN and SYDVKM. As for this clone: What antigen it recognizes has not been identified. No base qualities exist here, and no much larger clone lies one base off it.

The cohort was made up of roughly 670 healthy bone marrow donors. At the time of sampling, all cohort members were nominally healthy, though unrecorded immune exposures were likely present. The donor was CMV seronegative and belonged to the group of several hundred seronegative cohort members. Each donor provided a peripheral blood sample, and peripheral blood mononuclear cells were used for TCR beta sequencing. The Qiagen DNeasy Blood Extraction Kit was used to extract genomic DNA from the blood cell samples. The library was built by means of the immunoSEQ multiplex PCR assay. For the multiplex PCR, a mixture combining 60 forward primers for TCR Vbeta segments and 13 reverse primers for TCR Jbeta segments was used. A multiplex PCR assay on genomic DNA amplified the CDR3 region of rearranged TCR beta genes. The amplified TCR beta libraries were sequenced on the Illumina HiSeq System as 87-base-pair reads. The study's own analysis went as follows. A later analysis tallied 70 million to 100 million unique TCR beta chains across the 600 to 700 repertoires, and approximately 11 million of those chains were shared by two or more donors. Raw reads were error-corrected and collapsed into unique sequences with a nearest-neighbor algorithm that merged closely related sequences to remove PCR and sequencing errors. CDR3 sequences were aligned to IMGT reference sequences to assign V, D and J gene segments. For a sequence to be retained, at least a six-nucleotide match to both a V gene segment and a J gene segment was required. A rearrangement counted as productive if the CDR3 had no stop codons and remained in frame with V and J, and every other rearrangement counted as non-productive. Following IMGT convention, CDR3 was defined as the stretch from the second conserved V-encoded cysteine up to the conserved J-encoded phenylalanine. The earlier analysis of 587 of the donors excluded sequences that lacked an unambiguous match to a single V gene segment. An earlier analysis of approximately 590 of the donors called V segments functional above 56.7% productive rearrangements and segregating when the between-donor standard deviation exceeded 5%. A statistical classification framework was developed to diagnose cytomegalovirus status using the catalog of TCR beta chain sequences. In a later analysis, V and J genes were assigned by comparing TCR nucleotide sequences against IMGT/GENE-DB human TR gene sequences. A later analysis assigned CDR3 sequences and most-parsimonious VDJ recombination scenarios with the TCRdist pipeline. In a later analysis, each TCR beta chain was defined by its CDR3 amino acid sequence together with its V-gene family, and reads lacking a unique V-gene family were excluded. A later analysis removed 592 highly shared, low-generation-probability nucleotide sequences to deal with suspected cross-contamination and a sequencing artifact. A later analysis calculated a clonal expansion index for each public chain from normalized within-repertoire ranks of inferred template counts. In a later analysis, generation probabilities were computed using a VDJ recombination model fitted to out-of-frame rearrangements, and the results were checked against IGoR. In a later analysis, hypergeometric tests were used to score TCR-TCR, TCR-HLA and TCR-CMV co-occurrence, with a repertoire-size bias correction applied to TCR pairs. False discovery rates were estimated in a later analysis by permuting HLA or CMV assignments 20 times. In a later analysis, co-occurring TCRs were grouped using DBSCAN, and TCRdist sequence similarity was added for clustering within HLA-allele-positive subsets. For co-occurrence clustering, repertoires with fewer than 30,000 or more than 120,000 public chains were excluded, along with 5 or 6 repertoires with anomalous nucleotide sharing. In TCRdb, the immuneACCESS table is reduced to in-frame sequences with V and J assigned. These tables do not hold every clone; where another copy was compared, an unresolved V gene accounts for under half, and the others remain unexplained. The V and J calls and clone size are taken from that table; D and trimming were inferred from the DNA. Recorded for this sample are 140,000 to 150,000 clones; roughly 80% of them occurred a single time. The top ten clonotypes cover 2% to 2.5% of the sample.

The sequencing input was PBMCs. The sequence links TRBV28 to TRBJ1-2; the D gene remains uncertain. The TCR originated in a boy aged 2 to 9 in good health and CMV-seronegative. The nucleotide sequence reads TGTGCCAGCAGCCCACAGATTAACTATGGCTACACCTTC. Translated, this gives CASSPQINYGYTF.